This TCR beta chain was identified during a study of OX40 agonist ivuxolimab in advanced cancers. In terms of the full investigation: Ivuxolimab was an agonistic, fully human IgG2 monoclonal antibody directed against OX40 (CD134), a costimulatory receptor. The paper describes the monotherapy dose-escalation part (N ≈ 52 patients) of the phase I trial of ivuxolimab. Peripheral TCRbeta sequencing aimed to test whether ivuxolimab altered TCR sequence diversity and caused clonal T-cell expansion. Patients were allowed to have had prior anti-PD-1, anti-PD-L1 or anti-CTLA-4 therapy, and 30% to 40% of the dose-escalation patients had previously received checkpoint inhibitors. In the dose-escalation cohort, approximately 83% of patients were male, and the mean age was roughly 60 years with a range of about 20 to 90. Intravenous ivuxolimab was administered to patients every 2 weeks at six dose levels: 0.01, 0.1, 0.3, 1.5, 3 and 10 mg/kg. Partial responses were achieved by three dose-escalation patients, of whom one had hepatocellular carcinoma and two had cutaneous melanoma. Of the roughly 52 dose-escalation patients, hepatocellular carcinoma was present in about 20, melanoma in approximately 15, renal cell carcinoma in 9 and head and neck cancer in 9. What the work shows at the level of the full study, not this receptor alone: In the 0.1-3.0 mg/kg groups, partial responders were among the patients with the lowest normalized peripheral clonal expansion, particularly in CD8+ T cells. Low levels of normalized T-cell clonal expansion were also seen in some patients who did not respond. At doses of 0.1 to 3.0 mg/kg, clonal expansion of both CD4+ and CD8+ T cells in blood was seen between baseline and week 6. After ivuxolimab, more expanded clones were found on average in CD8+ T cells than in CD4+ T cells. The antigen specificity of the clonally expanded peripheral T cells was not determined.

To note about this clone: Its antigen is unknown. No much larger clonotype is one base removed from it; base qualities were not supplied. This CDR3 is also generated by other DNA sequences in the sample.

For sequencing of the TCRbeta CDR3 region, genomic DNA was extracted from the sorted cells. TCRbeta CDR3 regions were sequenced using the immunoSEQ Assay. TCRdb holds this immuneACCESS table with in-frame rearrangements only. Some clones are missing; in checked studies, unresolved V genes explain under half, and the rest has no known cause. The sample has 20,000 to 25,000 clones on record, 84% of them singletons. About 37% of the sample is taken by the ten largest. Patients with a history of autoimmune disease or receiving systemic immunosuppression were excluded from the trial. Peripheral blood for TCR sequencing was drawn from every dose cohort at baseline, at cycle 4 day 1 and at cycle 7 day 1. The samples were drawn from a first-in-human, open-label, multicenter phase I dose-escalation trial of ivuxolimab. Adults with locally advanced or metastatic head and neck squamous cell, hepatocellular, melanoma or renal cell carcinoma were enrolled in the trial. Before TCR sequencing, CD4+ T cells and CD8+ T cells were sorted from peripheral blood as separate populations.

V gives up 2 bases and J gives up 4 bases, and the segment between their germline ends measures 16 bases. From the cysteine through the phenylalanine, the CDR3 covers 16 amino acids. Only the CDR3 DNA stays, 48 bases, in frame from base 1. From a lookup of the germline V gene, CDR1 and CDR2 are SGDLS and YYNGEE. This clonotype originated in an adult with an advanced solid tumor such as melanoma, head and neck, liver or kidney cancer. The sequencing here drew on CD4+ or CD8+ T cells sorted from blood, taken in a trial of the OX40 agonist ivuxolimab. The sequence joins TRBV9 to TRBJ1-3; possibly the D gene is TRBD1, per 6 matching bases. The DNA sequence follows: TGTGCCAGCAGCGTCTCCGGGGGGCTAGACGGAAACACCATATATTTT. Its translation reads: CASSVSGGLDGNTIYF.